This T cell receptor beta chain was sequenced in a study of regulatory T cells in long-lasting Graves disease. V was shortened by 4 bases and J by 6 bases, with 13 bases between the two germline ends. This CDR3 spans 13 amino acids. Germline lookup yields CDR1 GTSNPN and CDR2 SVGIG (reference sequence). Relying on iRepertoire HTBI primers and Arm-PCR of CDR3 regions, the team built TCR beta libraries. MiXCR, run by TCRdb on the multiplex PCR reads, gives a single entry per CDR3 protein. Counted here are hundreds of thousands of distinct CDR3 sequences, about 16% occurring once; the ten biggest clones make up around 25%. In this sample, this clonotype turned up many times. The time point denotes: newly diagnosed GD, antithyroid drugs for less than 3 months. Isolated PBMC RNA provided the starting material for the TCR library. Separately, the same data were catalogued under a study of T cells in Graves' hyperthyroidism and ophthalmopathy. This second study notes: Absent ophthalmopathy progression within 18 months defined stable Graves' hyperthyroidism. Primed by the HTBI set, a first-round RT-PCR was run on the TCR CDR3. Before onset, ophthalmopathy was predicted by the model a median 6.5 months earlier.

The source was peripheral blood mononuclear cells (PBMCs), collected at new diagnosis, from a patient treated with antithyroid drugs. This clonotype originated in a woman in her forties or fifties with Graves disease. This rearrangement joins TRBV30 to TRBJ1-5, with D possibly matching TRBD1 (5 bases). CDR3 DNA sequence: TGTGCCTGGAACTCCCAGGGTGGTCAGCCCCAGCATTTT. It specifies CAWNSQGGQPQHF. Full variable domain (rest looked up from reference TRBV30 and TRBJ1-5): SQTIHQWPATLVQPVGSPLSLECTVEGTSNPNLYWYRQAAGRGLQLLFYSVGIGQISSEVPQNLSASRPQDRQFILSSKKLLLSDSGFYLCAWNSQGGQPQHFGDGTRLSIL.